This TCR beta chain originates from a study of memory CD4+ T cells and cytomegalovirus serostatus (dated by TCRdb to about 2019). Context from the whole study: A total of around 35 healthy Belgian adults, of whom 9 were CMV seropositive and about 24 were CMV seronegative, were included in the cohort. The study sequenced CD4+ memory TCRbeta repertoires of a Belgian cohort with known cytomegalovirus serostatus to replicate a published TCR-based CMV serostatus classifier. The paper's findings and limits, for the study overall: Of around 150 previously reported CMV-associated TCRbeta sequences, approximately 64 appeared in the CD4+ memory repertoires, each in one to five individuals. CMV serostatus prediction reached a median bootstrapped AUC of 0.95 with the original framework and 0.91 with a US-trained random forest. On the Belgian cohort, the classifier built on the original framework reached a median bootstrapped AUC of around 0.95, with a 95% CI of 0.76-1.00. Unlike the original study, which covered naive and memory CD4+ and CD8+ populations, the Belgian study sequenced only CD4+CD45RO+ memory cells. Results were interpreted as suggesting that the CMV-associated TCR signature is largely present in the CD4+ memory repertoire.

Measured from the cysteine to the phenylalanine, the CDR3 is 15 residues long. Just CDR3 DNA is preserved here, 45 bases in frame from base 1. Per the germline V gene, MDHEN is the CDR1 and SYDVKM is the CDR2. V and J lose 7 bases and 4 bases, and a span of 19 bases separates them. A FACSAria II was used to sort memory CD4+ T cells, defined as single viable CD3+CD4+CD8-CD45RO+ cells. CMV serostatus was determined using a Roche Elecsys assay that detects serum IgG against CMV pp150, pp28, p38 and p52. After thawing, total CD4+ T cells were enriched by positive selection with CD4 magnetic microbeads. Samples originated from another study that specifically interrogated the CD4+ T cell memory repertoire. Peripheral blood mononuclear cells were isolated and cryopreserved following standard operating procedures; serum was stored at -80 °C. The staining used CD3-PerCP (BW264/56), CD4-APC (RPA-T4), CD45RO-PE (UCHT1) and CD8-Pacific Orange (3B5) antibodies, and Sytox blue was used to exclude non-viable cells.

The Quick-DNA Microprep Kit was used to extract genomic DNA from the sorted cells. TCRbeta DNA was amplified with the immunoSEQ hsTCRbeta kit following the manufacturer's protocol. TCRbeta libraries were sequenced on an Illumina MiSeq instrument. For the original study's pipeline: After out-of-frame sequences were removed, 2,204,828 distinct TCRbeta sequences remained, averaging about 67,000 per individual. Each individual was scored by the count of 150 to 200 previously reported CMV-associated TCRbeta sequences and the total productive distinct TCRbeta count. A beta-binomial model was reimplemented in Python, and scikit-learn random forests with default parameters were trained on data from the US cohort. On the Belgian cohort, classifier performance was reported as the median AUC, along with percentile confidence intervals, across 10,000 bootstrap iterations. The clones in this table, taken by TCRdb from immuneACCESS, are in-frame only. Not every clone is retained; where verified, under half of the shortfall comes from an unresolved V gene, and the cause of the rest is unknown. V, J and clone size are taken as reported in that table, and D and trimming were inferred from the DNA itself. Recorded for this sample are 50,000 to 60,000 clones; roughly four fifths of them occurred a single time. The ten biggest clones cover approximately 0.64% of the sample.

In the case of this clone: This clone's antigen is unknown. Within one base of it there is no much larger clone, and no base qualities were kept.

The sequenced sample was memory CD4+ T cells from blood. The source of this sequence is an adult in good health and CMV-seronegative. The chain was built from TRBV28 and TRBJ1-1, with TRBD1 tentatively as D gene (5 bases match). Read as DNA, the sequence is TGTGCCAGCACCCCCCGGATGAGGGGCTTCACTGAAGCTTTCTTT. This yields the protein CASTPRMRGFTEAFF.